This entry lists 24 T cell receptor beta chains sequenced from one sample in a study of cytomegalovirus exposure and HLA in healthy donors. This PCR relied on a set of 60 Vbeta primers and 13 Jbeta primers. The protocol was immunoSEQ multiplex PCR, while the TCRdb copy is restricted to in-frame clones and leaves out a portion. The sample lists about 140,000 clones, roughly 81% occurring once. The sequenced sample was PBMCs. These receptor sequences come from a female donor in good health and CMV-seronegative.

CDR3 sequence (DNA): TGTGCCAGCAGCGTAGGGACTAGCGATGAGCAGTTCTTC. Translated, it gives CASSVGTSDEQFF. The chain employs TRBV9 and TRBJ2-1; 9 bases fit TRBD2. V was clipped by 0 bases and J by 8 bases; unmatched bases: 0. Germline V CDR1 and CDR2: SGDLS, YYNGEE. The CDR3 consists of 13 residues.

The V call is TRBV5-1, the J call TRBJ2-1; 12 bases are a match to TRBD2. V shed 4 bases and J 8 bases; nucleotides not matched to a gene: 4. The CDR3 consists of 14 residues. CDR1 is SGHRS and CDR2 is YFSETQ in the germline V gene. The CDR3 nucleotides are TGCGCCAGCAGCGGGACTAGCGGGCACCATGAGCAGTTCTTC. It is translated as CASSGTSGHHEQFF.

The J gene is TRBJ1-1, the V gene TRBV2; weak D call: TRBD1 (5 bases). This CDR3 contains 12 residues. V gave up 10 bases and J gave up 3 bases, with 12 bases separating them. Germline-derived CDR1 and CDR2 are SNHLY and FYNNEI. The DNA of the CDR3 is TGTGCCACGGCCCTACAGGACACTGAAGCTTTCTTT. It is translated as CATALQDTEAFF.

V gene TRBV30 combines with J gene TRBJ1-1; D gene unclear. Germline V gives CDR1 GTSNPN, CDR2 SVGIG (reference sequence). V was pared by 0 bases and J by 3 bases, with 8 bases between. The CDR3 covers 13 residues. CDR3 protein: CAWSVDGDTEAFF. The CDR3 DNA follows: TGTGCCTGGAGTGTAGACGGGGACACTGAAGCTTTCTTT.

In this sample, this clone turned up once. The rearrangement links TRBV7-2 to TRBJ2-5; D uncertain. CDR1 SGHTA and CDR2 FQGNSA come from the germline V gene. This CDR3 comprises 15 residues. The V gene lost 2 bases and the J gene lost 1 base, with 11 bases spanning the gap. DNA of the CDR3: TGTGCCAGCAGCTTAATTAGACTCCTCCAAGAGACCCAGTACTTC. Translation gives CASSLIRLLQETQYF.

This clone was seen only once. The chain links TRBV5-1 to TRBJ2-1, with TRBD1 matching over 8 bases. This CDR3 has 15 residues. Germline trimming cut 3 bases from V and 5 bases from J; bases unmatched to any gene: 7. Germline CDR1 is SGHRS and CDR2 is YFSETQ. In DNA, the CDR3 is TGCGCCAGCAGCTCTTACCAGGGGGCGGACAATGAGCAGTTCTTC. This encodes CASSSYQGADNEQFF. The complete variable domain, with remaining parts taken from reference TRBV5-1 and TRBJ2-1, reads KAGVTQTPRYLIKTRGQQVTLSCSPISGHRSVSWYQQTPGQGLQFLFEYFSETQRNKGNFPGRFSGRQFSNSRSEMNVSTLELGDSALYLCASSSYQGADNEQFFGPGTRLTVL.

V usage is TRBV19 and J usage is TRBJ1-2; 7 bases agree with TRBD1. Germline CDR1 and CDR2: LNHDA and SQIVND (reference sequence). The CDR3 covers 12 residues. V lost 10 bases to trimming and J lost 6 bases; unmatched junction nucleotides: 8. As DNA, the CDR3 is TGTGCCACCACAGGGGCGGCGGATGGCTACACCTTC. Amino acids: CATTGAADGYTF.

The chain recombines TRBV15 with TRBJ2-5; D is perhaps TRBD1 (7 bases). The end of the DNA fits TRBJ2-7 better, so the J call may be wrong. CDR1 is LNHNV, CDR2 YYDKDF, per germline (reference sequence). This CDR3 is built from 15 residues. The CDR3 DNA reads TGTGCCACCAGCAGAGAAGCAGGGGGACTCTACGAGCAGTACTTC. Encoded protein: CATSREAGGLYEQYF.

This clone was observed once. The chain is built from TRBV6-5 and TRBJ1-2; 11 nucleotides align to TRBD1. Germline V gene lookup returns CDR1 MNHEY and CDR2 SVGAGI. Germline trimming cut 0 bases from V and 6 bases from J; bases unmatched to any gene: 6. The CDR3 extends over 16 amino acids. CDR3 in amino acids: CASSYSSGTGGNGYTF. Written as DNA, the CDR3 is TGTGCCAGCAGTTACTCGTCTGGGACAGGGGGAAATGGCTACACCTTC.

In this sample, this clone turned up once. The chain employs TRBV7-2 and TRBJ1-3; D ambiguous. The germline gives CDR1 SGHTA, CDR2 FQGNSA. With 5 bases removed from V and 1 base from J, the gap between germline ends came to 15 bases. The CDR3 runs 16 residues. This chain's CDR3 is CASSEIVRISGNTIYF. For the CDR3, the DNA is TGTGCCAGCAGCGAGATCGTCAGGATTTCTGGAAACACCATATATTTT. Full variable domain (rest looked up from reference TRBV7-2 and TRBJ1-3): GAGVSQSPSNKVTEKGKDVELRCDPISGHTALYWYRQSLGQGLEFLIYFQGNSAPDKSGLPSDRFSAERTGGSVSTLTIQRTQQEDSAVYLCASSEIVRISGNTIYFGEGSWLTVV.

This clone was counted between two and nine times. The chain uses TRBV25-1 and TRBJ1-5, with D unclear. The V end lost 3 bases, the J end lost 3 bases, and 3 bases lay between the germline ends. The CDR3 is made up of 12 amino acids. CDR1 is MGHDK, CDR2 SYGVNS, per germline. The CDR3, as DNA: TGTGCCAGCAGTGACTACAATCAGCCCCAGCATTTT. The encoded protein is CASSDYNQPQHF.

This clone was recorded only once. This chain connects TRBV7-9 to TRBJ1-6; 10 bases fit TRBD1. V lost 5 bases to trimming and J lost 6 bases; unmatched junction nucleotides: 10. CDR1 and CDR2 from the germline V gene are SEHNR and FQNEAQ (reference sequence). The CDR3 is made up of 17 amino acids. CDR3 in DNA: TGTGCCAGCAGCCAAGACCCGGGACAGGGGTTTAATTCACCCCTCCACTTT. Translating gives CASSQDPGQGFNSPLHF.

The chain has TRBV5-5 and TRBJ1-2; 10 positions match TRBD1. CDR3 length equals 14 residues. CDR1 is SGHKS, CDR2 YYEKEE, per germline (reference sequence). Trimming cost V 4 bases and J 5 bases; bases outside gene matches: 5. The CDR3 bases are TGTGCCAGCAGCCCGGGACAGGGGTTATATGGCTACACCTTC. Protein product: CASSPGQGLYGYTF.

This clone was observed a handful of times. CDR3 coding DNA: TGTGCCAGCAGCTCCGCTCGGACTAGCGGGTCGGAGCAGTTCTTC. It specifies CASSSARTSGSEQFF. V usage is TRBV7-9 and J usage is TRBJ2-1, with 11 bases that match TRBD2. The CDR3 is 15 amino acids. V dropped 4 bases and J dropped 10; count of bases not matched to a gene: 9. Germline assignment: CDR1 SEHNR and CDR2 FQNEAQ (reference sequence).

V usage is TRBV6-1 and J usage is TRBJ1-1, with TRBD1 matching 7 bases. Losses at the gene ends were 3 bases for V and 3 bases for J; bases not matched to a gene: 7. The CDR3 contains 15 residues. Germline CDR1 is MNHNS and CDR2 is SASEGT. CDR3 in amino acids: CASSDKGTVDTEAFF. The CDR3 DNA reads as TGTGCCAGCAGTGACAAAGGGACAGTAGACACTGAAGCTTTCTTT.

The rearrangement links TRBV6-4 to TRBJ1-4; D remains unclear. There are 15 residues in the CDR3. Germline V CDR1 and CDR2: MRHNA, SNTAGT. V was cut by 4 bases and J by 2 bases, with 11 bases left in between. The CDR3 nucleotides are TGTGCCAGCAGTGTTTCGCGAGAGACTAATGAAAAACTGTTTTTT. Translation: CASSVSRETNEKLFF.

This clone has just a few counts. The gene calls are TRBV18 and TRBJ1-1, with 7 bases fitting TRBD1. The V and J ends lost 3 bases and 2 bases, in that order; junction bases with no gene match: 12. Germline-derived CDR1 and CDR2 are KGHSH and LQKENI. CDR3 length: 17 amino acids. DNA of the CDR3: TGTGCCAGCTCACCCTCCCTAACGGGACAGCCAAACACTGAAGCTTTCTTT. Its protein is CASSPSLTGQPNTEAFF.

This clone occurred a few times. V gene TRBV4-1 combines with J gene TRBJ2-4; tentative D call: TRBD1 (5 bases). Germline CDR1 is MGHRA and CDR2 is YSYEKL. The CDR3 length is 13 residues. Trimming removed 5 bases from V and 6 bases from J, with 11 bases in between. CDR3 in DNA: TGCGCCAGCAGCTCCAATAGGGGAAACATTCAGTACTTC. This encodes CASSSNRGNIQYF.

As concerns this clone: At one of its ends the junction is not consistent with the germline gene, which may arise from a read error. The CDR3 here is CASSERVQGLGLAF. The CDR3 nucleotides are TGTGCCAGCAGTGAAAGAGTCCAGGGCCTAGGATTGGCATTT. The chain combines TRBV2 with TRBJ1-5, with D possibly matching TRBD1 (5 bases). CDR3 size: 14 residues. Germline V gives CDR1 SNHLY, CDR2 FYNNEI.

This chain uses TRBV5-1 with TRBJ1-1, with D perhaps matching TRBD1 (6 bases). This CDR3 contains 13 residues. CDR1 is SGHRS and CDR2 is YFSETQ in the germline V gene. Trimming took 2 bases from V and 3 from J, leaving 8 bases between them. The CDR3 DNA is TGCGCCAGCAGCTTTACAGGGTACACTGAAGCTTTCTTT. Translation gives CASSFTGYTEAFF.

The CDR3 loop is CASSLQGSGEQFF. The CDR3 DNA follows: TGCGCCAGCAGCTTGCAGGGTTCGGGTGAGCAGTTCTTC. The chain is built from TRBV5-1 and TRBJ2-1; a weak D match, TRBD1 (5 bases). This CDR3 has 13 residues. V lost 1 base, J lost 9 bases, and 11 bases lay in between. Germline CDR1 and CDR2: SGHRS and YFSETQ.

The V gene is TRBV7-9, the J gene TRBJ2-7; possibly TRBD1 for D (6 bases). The CDR3 consists of 12 residues. V was trimmed by 5 bases and J by 9 bases, leaving 14 bases between them. Germline CDR1 is SEHNR and CDR2 is FQNEAQ (reference sequence). The chain's CDR3 is CASSPGQCGQYF. CDR3 nucleotides: TGTGCCAGCAGCCCCGGACAGTGCGGGCAGTACTTC.

The CDR3 nucleotides read TGTGCCAGTAGTATATCAGTCTATGGCTACACCTTC. As protein: CASSISVYGYTF. This chain links TRBV19 with TRBJ1-2; D gene uncertain. Germline-derived CDR1 and CDR2 are LNHDA and SQIVND (reference sequence). This CDR3 comprises 12 residues. The V end was cut by 2 bases, the J end by 4 bases, with 5 bases between. Full variable domain (rest looked up from reference TRBV19 and TRBJ1-2): DGGITQSPKYLFRKEGQNVTLSCEQNLNHDAMYWYRQDPGQGLRLIYYSQIVNDFQKGDIAEGYSVSREKKESFPLTVTSAQKNPTAFYLCASSISVYGYTFGSGTRLTVV.

J is TRBJ1-2 and V is TRBV30; 7 bases line up with TRBD1. The trim removed 1 base at V and 6 bases at J, leaving 5 bases unmatched. Germline CDR1 and CDR2: GTSNPN and SVGIG (reference sequence). CDR3 length: 13 amino acids. CDR3 protein: CAWSEDRTDGYTF. As DNA, the CDR3 is TGTGCCTGGAGTGAGGACAGGACGGATGGCTACACCTTC.